This T cell receptor beta chain was identified during a study of human thymus T cells. The data were produced by immunoSEQ multiplex PCR, yet TCRdb's version contains in-frame clones alone and is incomplete. This table holds about 46,000 clones, about 95% found once. Sample: blood. The sequence was collected from a girl younger than two with a congenital heart defect but otherwise immunologically healthy.

The CDR3 nucleotides are TGTGCCAGCTCACCACAAAATGAAAAACTGTTTTTT. This translates into CASSPQNEKLFF. The chain uses TRBV18 and TRBJ1-4; D gene ambiguous. Between the trimmed V and J ends, which lost 1 base and 5 bases, there was a span of 2 bases. The CDR3 is 12 residues long. Germline CDR1 is KGHSH and CDR2 is LQKENI.